The clone carrying this TCR beta chain has ten or more counts. The antigen is unknown. CDR3 length: 17 amino acids. Germline CDR1 and CDR2: SEHNR and FQNEAQ (reference sequence). Unmatched junction bases numbered 16, after V lost 5 bases and J lost 4 bases. Constant-segment primers were used for 5'RACE, and the resulting TCR alpha and TCR beta cDNA libraries carried sample barcodes and UMIs. TCRdb reprocessed the 5' RACE reads with MiXCR, giving one entry per CDR3 protein. This table has about 260,000 distinct CDR3 sequences, roughly 8% appearing once. These data come from a study of T-cell memory formation after mild COVID-19. Points from the study as a whole: Clones contracting over day 15 to 85 were CD4/CD8 balanced, with later expanders leaning CD4+. Pre-infection memory contained some responding clones, which suggested that cross-reactive memory had joined. Those CD4+ clones that contracted were mainly in CM and EM (CD8+ ones in EMRA).

The chain carries TRBV7-9 and TRBJ2-7; 8 nucleotides align to TRBD1. This TCR was sampled from a young man who had mild COVID-19 (a few samples of this study predate the infection). Cell type and time point are not known. What was sequenced was PBMCs or a T cell subset sorted from them (not recorded which). The DNA for the CDR3 is TGTGCCAGCAGCCCAGCGGTCCGGCCAGGGGGCTCGTACGAGCAGTACTTC. This encodes CASSPAVRPGGSYEQYF.